This entry concerns a single T cell receptor beta chain. The target of this receptor is not known. One base away there is no much larger clone; base qualities are not given. Taken with the paper, the label for time point translates to: patch test 1, 2 weeks after DPC sensitization. What the treatment or condition label conveys for this sample: therapeutic diphenylcyclopropenone sensitization with weekly scalp DPC. Blood at each patch-test visit was drawn before the patch test was applied. Eligible patients were aged 18 to 70, diagnosed with alopecia, deemed suitable for DPC therapy, and excluded if pregnant. Unfractionated whole blood was collected in Tempus Blood RNA tubes, and total RNA was extracted from that blood. The source of the sample is a study of human T cells and chemical hapten exposure (dated by TCRdb to the early 2020s). For the study in its entirety: For sensitization, 2% DPC in acetone was applied to a 2 cm by 2 cm area of upper inner arm skin. Libraries were pooled for sequencing, and variation in per-sample TCR yields was attributed mainly to small differences in library volumes within the pool. Throughout the approximately 23-week study period, patients were also given weekly therapeutic DPC doses on the scalp. Blood was sampled from patients pre-sensitization (week 0) and at 2, 6 and about 24 weeks after DPC sensitization. Patch tests used Finn chambers with 0.01% DPC on the upper back, scored after 6 days by International Contact Dermatitis Research Group standards. For TCR sequencing, blood came from some 31 alopecia patients at anywhere from one to four time points (pre-sensitization, 2, 6 and 24 weeks). Peripheral blood TCR repertoire changes were tracked in vivo in alopecia patients during primary and secondary sensitization to the hapten diphenylcyclopropenone (DPC). Most of the patients in the cohort were female, and the cohort covered alopecia areata with under or over 50% scalp involvement, alopecia totalis and alopecia universalis. What the work shows at the level of the full study, not this receptor alone: Patch test score correlated positively with the number of PT1 expanded TCRs, reaching significance at thresholds 8, 16 and 32 but not at 4. After repeated subsampling, the strength of the expansion versus patch-test correlation and the threshold at which it became significant changed. Compared with pre-sensitization or healthy control sets, expanded TCRs formed significantly more large CDR3 similarity clusters, which is consistent with antigen-driven responses. DPC sensitization did not change how many TCRs were above 1 in 1000 frequency, and no evidence was found of alterations in global repertoire structure. Because all patients had alopecia, a presumed autoimmune disease, the immune response of the patients might differ from that of healthy individuals.

The library relied on RACE. TCRdb lists the instrument as NextSeq 500. During library preparation, unique molecular identifiers were attached to individual cDNA molecules so that TCRs could be counted in a quantitative, reproducible way. Both TCR alpha and TCR beta chains were sequenced from each blood RNA sample. As for the authors' bioinformatics: Samples had a median of around 92,000 TCRs, with a range from about 23,224 to 750,000. V, J and CDR3 annotation of the TCR reads was performed with the Decombinator software suite. For the PS versus PT1 abundance plots, all samples were subsampled to the same number of TCRs (28,000). Expanded TCRs were defined as absent before sensitization and observed at least eight times at the 2-week time point. Using fastp trimming at Q25 and MiXCR clonotype assembly, TCRdb reanalyzed the public sequencing data and kept in-frame beta chains. Under each unique CDR3 protein, matching rows form one entry showing the most common genes and DNA. It is TCRdb's table, rather than the study itself, that gives the V and J calls and clone size. The sample includes about 80,000 distinct CDR3 sequences, with around a tenth observed a single time. Of the sample, around 1.5% falls within the top ten clones.

The CDR3 covers 13 residues, taking in both the cysteine and the phenylalanine. The only DNA kept is the CDR3, 39 bases in frame from the first base. The sequencing used whole blood, collected in connection with sensitization to the hapten diphenylcyclopropenone (DPC). The sequence links TRBV21-1 to TRBJ2-7. TRBV21-1 is tagged as a pseudogene. The sequence derives from a woman aged 45-59 years with alopecia areata. Some clones in this sample may be carry-over from other donors' samples. The base sequence is TGTGCCAGCAGCAACGAGAAATCCTACGAGCAGTACTTC. The encoded protein is CASSNEKSYEQYF.